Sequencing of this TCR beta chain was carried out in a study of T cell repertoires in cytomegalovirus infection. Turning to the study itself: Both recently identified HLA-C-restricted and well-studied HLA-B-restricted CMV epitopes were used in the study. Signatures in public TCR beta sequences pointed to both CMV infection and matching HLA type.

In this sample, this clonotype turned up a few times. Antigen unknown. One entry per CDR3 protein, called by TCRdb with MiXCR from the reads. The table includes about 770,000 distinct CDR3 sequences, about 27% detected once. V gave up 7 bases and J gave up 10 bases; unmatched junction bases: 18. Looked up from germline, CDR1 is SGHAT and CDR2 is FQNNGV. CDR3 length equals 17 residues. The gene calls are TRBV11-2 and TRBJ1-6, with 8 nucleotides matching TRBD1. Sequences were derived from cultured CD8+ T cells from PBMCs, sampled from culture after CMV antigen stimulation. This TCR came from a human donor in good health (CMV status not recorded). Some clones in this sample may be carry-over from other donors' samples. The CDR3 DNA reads TGTGCCAGCACTAAGCGGACAGGGCCCACCTTTGAGTCACCCCTCCACTTT. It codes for CASTKRTGPTFESPLHF.